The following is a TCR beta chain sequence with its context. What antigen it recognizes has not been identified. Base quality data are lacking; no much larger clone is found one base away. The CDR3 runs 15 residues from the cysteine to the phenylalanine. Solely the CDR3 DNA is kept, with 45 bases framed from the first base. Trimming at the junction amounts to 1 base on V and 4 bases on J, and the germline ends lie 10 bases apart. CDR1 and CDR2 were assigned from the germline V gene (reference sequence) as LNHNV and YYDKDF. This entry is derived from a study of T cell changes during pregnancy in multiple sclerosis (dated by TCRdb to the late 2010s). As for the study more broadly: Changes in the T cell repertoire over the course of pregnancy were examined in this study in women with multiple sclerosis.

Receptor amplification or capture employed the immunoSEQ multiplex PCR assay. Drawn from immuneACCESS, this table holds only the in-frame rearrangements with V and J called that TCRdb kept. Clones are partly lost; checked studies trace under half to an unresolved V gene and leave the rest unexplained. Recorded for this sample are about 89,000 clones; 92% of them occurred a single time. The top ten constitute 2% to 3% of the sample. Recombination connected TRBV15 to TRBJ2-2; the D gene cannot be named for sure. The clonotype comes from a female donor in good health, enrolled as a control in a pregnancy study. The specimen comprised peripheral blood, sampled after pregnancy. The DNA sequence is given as TGTGCCACCAGCAGAGCCCTAGGTGTCACCGGGGAGCTGTTTTTT. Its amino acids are CATSRALGVTGELFF.